This TCR beta chain was identified during a study of identical twins. Unique molecular identifiers were present on cDNA, and template switching added a universal primer site. Each CDR3 protein is one row after TCRdb ran MiXCR on the 5' RACE reads. The profile shows hundreds of thousands of distinct CDR3 sequences, just over 7% of them singletons. The CDR3 totals 16 residues. Germline values: CDR1 SGHRS, CDR2 YFSETQ. V shed 3 bases, J shed 3 bases, and the junction held 9 bases outside the gene matches. This clonotype occurred many times. These data were likewise used in another study, on yellow fever vaccine responses in identical twins.

The TCR was taken from a woman between 18 and 29 years old in good health. V usage is TRBV5-1 and J usage is TRBJ2-1; 7 nucleotides agree with TRBD2. The sample comprised PBMCs. CDR3 sequence reads: CASSWVERTSYNEQFF. DNA of the CDR3: TGCGCCAGCAGCTGGGTAGAGCGGACTAGCTACAATGAGCAGTTCTTC.